The 13 T cell receptor beta chains below were found in one sample sequenced in a study of monozygotic twins with inflammatory bowel disease. Reanalyzing the 5' RACE reads, TCRdb keeps one entry per CDR3 protein, without DNA. The sample data list about 160,000 distinct CDR3 sequences. Sequenced material: blood. The receptors derive from a human donor with ulcerative colitis or Crohn's disease, or a healthy co-twin of an affected twin (not recorded which).

The chain couples TRBV5-1 to TRBJ2-6; TCRdb selects TRBD1, and the lack of DNA leaves this call unchecked. The V gene's germline CDR1 is SGHRS and CDR2 YFSETQ. CDR3 size: 17 residues. CDR3 sequence: CASSPGQGVSGANVLTF.

J is TRBJ2-1 and V is TRBV20-1; TCRdb's D call of TRBD2 is untestable without DNA. The CDR3 is 16 residues long. Germline loops: CDR1 DFQATT, CDR2 SNEGSKA (reference sequence). The chain's CDR3 is CSARVRTSGGYNEQFF.

The chain uses TRBV7-9 and TRBJ2-1. The CDR3 runs 14 residues. CDR1 SEHNR and CDR2 FQNEAQ come from the germline V gene (reference sequence). This CDR3 reads CASAAGEPYNEQFF.

The chain joins TRBV28 to TRBJ2-3; the TCRdb D gene call, TRBD1, has no DNA to confirm it. The length of the CDR3 is 14 residues. Germline CDR1 and CDR2: MDHEN and SYDVKM. The CDR3 loop is CASSLTPGTDTQYF.

This chain uses TRBV10-3 with TRBJ1-1; TCRdb returns TRBD1, unconfirmable since there is no DNA. The V gene's germline CDR1 is ENHRY and CDR2 SYGVKD. The CDR3 extends over 13 amino acids. The CDR3 loop is CAISYGAGTEAFF.

This rearrangement joins TRBV2 to TRBJ1-1; TCRdb's D call of TRBD1 is untestable without DNA. The CDR3 consists of 14 residues. Germline CDR1 SNHLY, CDR2 FYNNEI. The CDR3 region is CASSKDRGRIEAFF.

V gene TRBV6-1 combines with J gene TRBJ1-3; with no DNA, the TCRdb D assignment of TRBD1 cannot be verified. The CDR3 extends over 15 amino acids. The germline gives CDR1 MNHNS, CDR2 SASEGT. CDR3 in amino acids: CASTDPGTGKNTIYF.

The rearrangement joins TRBV5-4 to TRBJ2-5; the TRBD1 assignment by TCRdb is unverifiable without DNA. CDR1 and CDR2 (germline): SGHNT, YYREEE (reference sequence). The CDR3 has 15 amino acids. This CDR3 reads CASSRPQGGPETQYF. The full variable domain, its missing parts supplied by reference TRBV5-4 and TRBJ2-5, is ETGVTQSPTHLIKTRGQQVTLRCSSQSGHNTVSWYQQALGQGPQFIFQYYREEENGRGNFPPRFSGLQFPNYSSELNVNALELDDSALYLCASSRPQGGPETQYFGPGTRLLVL.

CDR3 sequence: CASSLAASANTGELFF. This chain uses TRBV5-1 with TRBJ2-2. CDR1 SGHRS and CDR2 YFSETQ come from the germline V gene. The CDR3 is 16 amino acids. The variable domain in full, completed from reference TRBV5-1 and TRBJ2-2, reads KAGVTQTPRYLIKTRGQQVTLSCSPISGHRSVSWYQQTPGQGLQFLFEYFSETQRNKGNFPGRFSGRQFSNSRSEMNVSTLELGDSALYLCASSLAASANTGELFFGEGSRLTVL.

The chain has TRBV19 and TRBJ1-5. Germline V lookup: CDR1 LNHDA, CDR2 SQIVND (reference sequence). CDR3 length: 14 amino acids. The CDR3 loop reads CASSSVGLSQPQHF.

The chain employs TRBV20-1 and TRBJ1-2; TCRdb returns TRBD1, unconfirmable since there is no DNA. Germline V gene sequence: CDR1 DFQATT, CDR2 SNEGSKA (reference sequence). The CDR3 runs to 14 residues. The chain's CDR3 is CSAFDRDINYGYTF.

The chain couples TRBV5-1 to TRBJ2-7; lacking DNA, the TRBD1 call made by TCRdb goes unchecked. Germline CDR1 is SGHRS and CDR2 is YFSETQ. The CDR3 spans 14 residues. The CDR3 is CASSDGMHTYEQYF.

This chain joins TRBV4-1 and TRBJ2-7; as DNA is missing, the TRBD1 call by TCRdb cannot be tested. Germline V CDR1 and CDR2: MGHRA, YSYEKL. This CDR3 is 14 amino acids long. Here the CDR3 reads CASSQGPGSYEQYF.